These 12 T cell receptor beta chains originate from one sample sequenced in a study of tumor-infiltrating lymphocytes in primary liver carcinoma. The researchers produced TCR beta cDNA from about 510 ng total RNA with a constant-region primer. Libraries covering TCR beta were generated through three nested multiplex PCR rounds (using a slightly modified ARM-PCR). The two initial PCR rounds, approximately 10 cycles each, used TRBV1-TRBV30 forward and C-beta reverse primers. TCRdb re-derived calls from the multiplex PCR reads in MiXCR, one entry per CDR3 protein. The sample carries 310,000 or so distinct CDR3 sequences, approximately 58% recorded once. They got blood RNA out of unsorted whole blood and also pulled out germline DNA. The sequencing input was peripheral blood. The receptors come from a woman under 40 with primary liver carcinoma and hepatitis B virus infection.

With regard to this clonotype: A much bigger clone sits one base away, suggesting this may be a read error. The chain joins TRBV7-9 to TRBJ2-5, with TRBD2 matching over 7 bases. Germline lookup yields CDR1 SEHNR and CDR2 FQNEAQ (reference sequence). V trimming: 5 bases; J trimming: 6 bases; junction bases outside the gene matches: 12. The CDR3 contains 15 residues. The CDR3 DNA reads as TGTGCCAGCAGCGTGACTAACGGGAGGTTTAAGACCCAGTACTTC. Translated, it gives CASSVTNGRFKTQYF.

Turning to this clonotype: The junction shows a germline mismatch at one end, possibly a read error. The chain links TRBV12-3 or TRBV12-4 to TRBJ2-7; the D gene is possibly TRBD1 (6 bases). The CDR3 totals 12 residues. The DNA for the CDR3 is TGCGTCAGCAGTTTAACAGGGTACGAGCAGTACTTC. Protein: CVSSLTGYEQYF.

The CDR3 loop is CASSLERARVNVLTF. Written as DNA, the CDR3 is TGTGCCAGCAGCTTAGAGAGGGCTAGGGTCAACGTCCTGACTTTC. The chain couples TRBV11-3 to TRBJ2-6; tentative D call: TRBD2 (5 bases). Per germline, CDR1 SGHNT and CDR2 YENEEA. The ends were cut back, 0 bases at V and 9 bases at J, with 12 bases in the middle. The CDR3 runs 15 residues.

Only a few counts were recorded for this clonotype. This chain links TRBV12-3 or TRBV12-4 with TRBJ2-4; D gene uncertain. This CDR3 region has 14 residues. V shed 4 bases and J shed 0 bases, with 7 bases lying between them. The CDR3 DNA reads TGTGCCAGCAGTTCTCGACTAGCCAAAAACATTCAGTACTTC. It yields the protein CASSSRLAKNIQYF.

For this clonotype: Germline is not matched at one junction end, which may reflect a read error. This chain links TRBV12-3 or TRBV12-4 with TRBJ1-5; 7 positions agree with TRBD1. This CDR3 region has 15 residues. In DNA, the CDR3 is TGTGCCAGCAGTTTAGGGTCAGGGGGAAATCAGCACCAGCATTTT. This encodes CASSLGSGGNQHQHF.

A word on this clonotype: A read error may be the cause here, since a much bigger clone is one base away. CDR3 in DNA: TGTGCCAGCAGCCAACTAGTGGGAGTAAGTGAGACCCAGTACTTC. Translation gives CASSQLVGVSETQYF. The chain is built from TRBV4-2 and TRBJ2-5, with TRBD2 as a possible D gene (5 bases). The length of the CDR3 is 15 residues. The germline V gene has CDR1 LGHNA and CDR2 YNFKEQ. The V gene lost 2 bases and the J gene lost 5 bases, with 15 bases spanning the gap.

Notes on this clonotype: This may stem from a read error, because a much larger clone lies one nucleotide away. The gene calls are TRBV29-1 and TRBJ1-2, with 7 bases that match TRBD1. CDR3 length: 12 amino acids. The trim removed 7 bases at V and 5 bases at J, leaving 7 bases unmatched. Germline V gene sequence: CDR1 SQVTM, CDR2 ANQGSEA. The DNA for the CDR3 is TGCAGCGCGGGACAGTGGAGATATGGCTACACCTTC. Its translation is CSAGQWRYGYTF.

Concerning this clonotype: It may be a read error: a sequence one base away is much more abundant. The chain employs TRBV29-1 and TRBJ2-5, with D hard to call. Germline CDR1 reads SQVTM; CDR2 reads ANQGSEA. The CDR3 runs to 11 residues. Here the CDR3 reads CSVVGFETHYF. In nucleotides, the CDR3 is TGCAGCGTTGTAGGGTTTGAGACCCACTACTTC.

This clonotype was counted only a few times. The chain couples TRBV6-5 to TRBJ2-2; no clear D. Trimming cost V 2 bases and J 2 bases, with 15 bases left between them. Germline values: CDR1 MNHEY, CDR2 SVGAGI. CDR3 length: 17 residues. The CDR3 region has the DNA TGTGCCAGCAGTTACCACCGACTGAAAATCAACACCGGGGAGCTGTTTTTT. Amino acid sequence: CASSYHRLKINTGELFF.

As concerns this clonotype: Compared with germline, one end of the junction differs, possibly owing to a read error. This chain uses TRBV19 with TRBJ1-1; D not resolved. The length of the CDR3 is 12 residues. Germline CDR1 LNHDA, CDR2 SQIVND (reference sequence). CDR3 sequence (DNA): TGTGCCAATAGTACCCAGAACACTGAAGCTTTCTTT. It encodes CANSTQNTEAFF.

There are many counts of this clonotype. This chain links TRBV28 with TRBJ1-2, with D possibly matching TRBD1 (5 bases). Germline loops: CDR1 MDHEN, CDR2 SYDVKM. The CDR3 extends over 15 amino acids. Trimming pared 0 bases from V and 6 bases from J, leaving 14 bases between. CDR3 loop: CASSLWIPGGDGYTF. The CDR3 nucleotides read TGTGCCAGCAGTTTATGGATCCCGGGGGGGGATGGCTACACCTTC.

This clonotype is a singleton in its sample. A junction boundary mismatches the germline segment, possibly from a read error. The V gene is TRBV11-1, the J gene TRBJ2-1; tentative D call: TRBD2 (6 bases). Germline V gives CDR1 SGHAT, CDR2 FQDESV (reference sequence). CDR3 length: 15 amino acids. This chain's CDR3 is CVSSLFRGSYNEQSF. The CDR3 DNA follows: TGTGTCAGCAGCTTATTCCGGGGGTCCTACAATGAGCAGTCCTTC.